These 20 T cell receptor beta chains share one sample of origin, sequenced in a study of OX40 agonist ivuxolimab in advanced cancers. Profiling relied on immunoSEQ multiplex PCR, and the TCRdb table lists in-frame clones only, not all of them. This table has tens of thousands of clones, roughly 79% appearing once. Specimen: CD4+ or CD8+ T cells sorted from blood, collected in a trial of the OX40 agonist ivuxolimab. Receptor source: an adult with an advanced solid tumor such as melanoma, head and neck, liver or kidney cancer.

The CDR3 reads CASGFSLRWNEQFF. For the CDR3, the DNA is TGTGCTAGTGGTTTTAGCCTACGGTGGAATGAGCAGTTCTTC. The rearrangement uses TRBV12-5 and TRBJ2-1; D uncertain. This CDR3 is 14 amino acids long. V was trimmed by 3 bases and J by 7 bases, leaving 13 bases between them. Germline assignment: CDR1 LGHNT and CDR2 FRNRAP.

The table lists this clone with a few counts. CDR3 nucleotide sequence: TGTGCCAGCAGTTTAAAGGGGGATCCTCTGAACACTGAAGCTTTCTTT. This codes for CASSLKGDPLNTEAFF. The genes are TRBV27 and TRBJ1-1, with D possibly being TRBD1 (6 bases). V shed 2 bases and J shed 0 bases, with 13 bases lying between them. Germline V gene lookup returns CDR1 MNHEY and CDR2 SMNVEV (reference sequence). The CDR3 covers 16 residues.

The CDR3 DNA sequence: TGCGCCAGCAGCTCGGACAGTTTATACATGAACACTGAAGCTTTCTTT. Its translation: CASSSDSLYMNTEAFF. The rearrangement uses TRBV5-1 and TRBJ1-1; D may be TRBD1 (6 bases). The CDR3 runs 16 residues. CDR1 and CDR2 (germline): SGHRS, YFSETQ. Trimming removed 3 bases from V and 0 bases from J, with 15 bases in between. The whole variable domain, remainder taken from reference TRBV5-1 and TRBJ1-1, is KAGVTQTPRYLIKTRGQQVTLSCSPISGHRSVSWYQQTPGQGLQFLFEYFSETQRNKGNFPGRFSGRQFSNSRSEMNVSTLELGDSALYLCASSSDSLYMNTEAFFGQGTRLTVV.

The chain employs TRBV15 and TRBJ2-1; TRBD2 matches at 8 bases. Germline V gives CDR1 LNHNV, CDR2 YYDKDF (reference sequence). V lost 7 bases, J lost 1 base, and 6 bases stayed unmatched. CDR3 length: 15 amino acids. Here the CDR3 reads CATNGGGPSYNEQFF. The CDR3 region has the DNA TGTGCCACCAACGGCGGGGGGCCTTCCTACAATGAGCAGTTCTTC.

The V call is TRBV4-1, the J call TRBJ1-1; D is unclear. The CDR3 covers 15 residues. V was shortened by 3 bases and J by 3 bases, with 14 bases between the two germline ends. The germline V gene has CDR1 MGHRA and CDR2 YSYEKL. CDR3 bases: TGCGCCAGCAGCCATTACCGATCGGTGGACACTGAAGCTTTCTTT. Its translation is CASSHYRSVDTEAFF.

J is TRBJ1-4 and V is TRBV10-3; a possible D gene is TRBD1 (5 bases). CDR3 length: 17 amino acids. The germline CDR1 and CDR2 sequences are ENHRY and SYGVKD. V dropped 3 bases and J dropped 7 bases, with 21 bases sitting between them. CDR3 DNA sequence: TGTGCCATCAGTGATCAAAGAAGGGGCGCGGGTGGTGAAAAACTGTTTTTT. This gives the protein CAISDQRRGAGGEKLFF.

The J gene is TRBJ1-4, the V gene TRBV28; D is unclear. V lost 5 bases and J lost 12, with 10 bases in between. This CDR3 spans 11 amino acids. Germline loops: CDR1 MDHEN, CDR2 SYDVKM. The CDR3 spells CASSSHRELFF. DNA of the CDR3: TGTGCCAGCAGTAGTCACAGAGAACTGTTTTTT.

V and J are TRBV4-2 and TRBJ2-5; TRBD1 is a possible D gene (5 bases). The J call may not be correct, given that the DNA end is closer to TRBJ2-7. Germline V gives CDR1 LGHNA, CDR2 YNFKEQ. The CDR3 totals 16 residues. The DNA of the CDR3 is TGTGCCAGCAGCCAAGATGAGGACACACTTTCCTACGAGCAGTACTTC. Translated, it gives CASSQDEDTLSYEQYF.

The CDR3 reads CSVRTSGGSETQYF. The CDR3 bases are TGCAGCGTTAGGACTAGCGGGGGCTCGGAGACCCAGTACTTC. The chain links TRBV29-1 to TRBJ2-5, with 13 nucleotides matching TRBD2. V was pared by 5 bases and J by 5 bases, with 5 bases of the junction left unmatched. The CDR3 is 14 amino acids. Germline-derived CDR1 and CDR2 are SQVTM and ANQGSEA.

Only a few counts were recorded for this clone. V is TRBV5-1 and J is TRBJ2-7; no clear D gene. This CDR3 spans 16 amino acids. V gave up 0 bases and J gave up 7 bases, with 20 bases separating them. Germline loops: CDR1 SGHRS, CDR2 YFSETQ. The CDR3: CASSLGPMTGTEEQYF. The CDR3 nucleotides read TGCGCCAGCAGCTTGGGCCCCATGACGGGTACGGAGGAGCAGTACTTC.

V and J are TRBV7-9 and TRBJ2-1; TRBD1 matches at 7 bases. The CDR3 extends over 14 amino acids. CDR1 is SEHNR, CDR2 FQNEAQ, per germline (reference sequence). J gave up 4 bases and V 1 base, and 1 base lay outside the gene matches. The CDR3 DNA is TGTGCCAGCAGCTTAGGGGACAGATACAATGAGCAGTTCTTC. The encoded protein is CASSLGDRYNEQFF.

The chain uses TRBV2 and TRBJ1-3; a possible D gene is TRBD1 (5 bases). V shed 2 bases and J shed 0 bases, with 8 bases lying between them. The CDR3 has 15 residues. Germline V gene data show CDR1 as SNHLY and CDR2 as FYNNEI. CDR3: CASSENRRSGNTIYF. The CDR3 nucleotides read TGTGCCAGCAGTGAAAACAGGCGCTCTGGAAACACCATATATTTT. Using reference TRBV2 and TRBJ1-3 for the parts outside the CDR3, the full variable domain is EPEVTQTPSHQVTQMGQEVILRCVPISNHLYFYWYRQILGQKVEFLVSFYNNEISEKSEIFDDQFSVERPDGSNFTLKIRSTKLEDSAMYFCASSENRRSGNTIYFGEGSWLTVV.

The rearrangement joins TRBV7-8 to TRBJ2-2; D is possibly TRBD2 (6 bases). The CDR3 is 16 amino acids. The V gene's germline CDR1 is SGHVS and CDR2 FQNEAQ. Trimming pared 1 base from V and 1 base from J, leaving 10 bases between. DNA for the CDR3: TGTGCCAGCAGCTTAGGGTCCGGGGGGAACACCGGGGAGCTGTTTTTT. This gives the protein CASSLGSGGNTGELFF.

V usage is TRBV7-2 and J usage is TRBJ2-1; 7 bases align to TRBD2. CDR1 SGHTA and CDR2 FQGNSA come from the germline V gene. V trimming: 7 bases; J trimming: 10 bases; junction bases outside the gene matches: 13. The CDR3 has 14 amino acids. CDR3 coding DNA: TGTGCCAGCAAGCCGGGGAGCGGGACGTTAGAGCAGTTCTTC. Encoded protein: CASKPGSGTLEQFF.

The gene calls are TRBV4-3 and TRBJ2-1; 10 bases match TRBD2. Per the germline V gene, CDR1 is LGHNA and CDR2 is YSLEER. The V segment lost 2 bases and the J segment 3 bases; nucleotides outside the gene matches: 4. The CDR3 runs to 16 residues. The CDR3 coding sequence is TGCGCCAGCAGCCAACTAGCGGGAGTTGTCTACAATGAGCAGTTCTTC. This encodes CASSQLAGVVYNEQFF.

This clone was seen just once. This chain links TRBV11-2 with TRBJ2-5; the D gene could be TRBD1 or TRBD2 (5 bases each). Trimming took 5 bases from V and 3 from J, leaving 13 bases between them. Germline V CDR1 and CDR2: SGHAT, FQNNGV. The CDR3 totals 14 residues. CDR3: CASSPPRGKETQYF. The CDR3 bases are TGTGCCAGCAGCCCCCCACGGGGCAAAGAGACCCAGTACTTC.

As regards this clone: This specimen includes other DNA sequences encoding the same CDR3. The rearrangement joins TRBV20-1 to TRBJ2-7, with D unresolved. The germline gives CDR1 DFQATT, CDR2 SNEGSKA (reference sequence). Deletions cut 3 bases from V and 4 bases from J, with 7 bases between. The CDR3 is 11 amino acids. The chain's CDR3 is CSARPGYEQYF. CDR3 sequence (DNA): TGCAGTGCTAGGCCGGGTTACGAGCAGTACTTC.

This clone was seen only a few times. V usage is TRBV7-9 and J usage is TRBJ2-7; TRBD1 might be the D (6 bases). V lost 2 bases, J lost 2 bases, and 7 bases lay in between. This CDR3 is built from 13 residues. Germline CDR1 and CDR2: SEHNR and FQNEAQ (reference sequence). CDR3 nucleotide sequence: TGTGCCAGCAGCTTAACAGGGCCCTACGAGCAGTACTTC. This translates into CASSLTGPYEQYF.

This chain uses TRBV9 with TRBJ1-6; TRBD1 matches at 10 bases. V dropped 3 bases and J dropped 7; count of bases not matched to a gene: 4. There are 15 residues in the CDR3. Per germline, CDR1 SGDLS and CDR2 YYNGEE. The CDR3 sequence: CASSAEGQGNSPLHF. As DNA, the CDR3 is TGTGCCAGCAGCGCCGAGGGACAGGGGAATTCACCCCTCCACTTT. Full variable domain (missing parts from reference TRBV9 and TRBJ1-6): DSGVTQTPKHLITATGQRVTLRCSPRSGDLSVYWYQQSLDQGLQFLIQYYNGEERAKGNILERFSAQQFPDLHSELNLSSLELGDSALYFCASSAEGQGNSPLHFGNGTRLTVT.

V is TRBV4-1 and J is TRBJ2-2; 7 positions agree with TRBD2. CDR1 MGHRA and CDR2 YSYEKL come from the germline V gene. CDR3 size: 17 residues. The ends lost 3 bases at V and 3 bases at J; junction bases unmatched: 10. The CDR3 DNA sequence: TGCGCCAGCAGCCACCGGGGAGTAGCGGGTGACACCGGGGAGCTGTTTTTT. This encodes CASSHRGVAGDTGELFF.